This TCR beta chain stems from a study of cytomegalovirus exposure and HLA in healthy donors (dated by TCRdb to about 2017). With respect to the entire study: An earlier analysis of more than 550 of the donors reported 276 Gb of sequence data and approximately 120 million unique TCR beta sequences obtained from about 180 million T cells. An early release covering over 500 HLA-typed donors comprised about 300 gigabases of sequencing data and about 90 million unique TCR sequences. Among the approximately 430 genotyped donors, around 81% belonged to the genetic ancestry cluster associated with self-reported Caucasian donors. The aim of the study was to test whether cataloging public T cell receptors could identify signatures of past pathogen exposure. The T cell repertoires of 700 or so subjects were profiled by immunosequencing and related to cytomegalovirus serostatus. Along with the roughly 610-subject first cohort, a separate validation cohort of some 130 different subjects was used. To predict cytomegalovirus infection status, the study combined high-throughput TCR immunosequencing, statistical association of individual TCRs with disease status, and machine learning. In a later analysis, previously published TCR beta repertoires from 500 to 750 donors were re-analyzed and high-resolution HLA genotyping was added so that TCR occurrence patterns could be studied. Rather than drawing on any new phenotypic data, the later analysis identified candidate immune exposures from TCR beta sequences and the way those sequences occurred across donors. An earlier analysis of several hundred of the donors applied high-throughput TCR beta sequencing to assess whether each TCR beta V gene segment acted as functional or pseudogenic. Donor age, sex, ethnicity and CMV serostatus were compiled together with the repertoire data. A later genetic analysis used genome-wide SNP genotypes for 398 of the 666 donors, treating that subset as a discovery cohort. All discovery cohort repertoires had been generated on a single sequencing platform. HLA typing covered class I and class II loci at four-digit resolution. The number of donors typed differed by locus, with about 620-630 for A, B, C, DRB1 and DQB1, around 560 for DQA1, 606 for DPA1, and 472 for DPB1. Five DR-DQ haplotypes were treated as single units for association and clustering because of strong linkage in the cohort. Among a few hundred genotyped donors of the cohort, an average of around 240,000 unique TCR beta nucleotide sequences were sequenced per donor, roughly a sixth of them non-productive.

General conclusions and limits of the study: Because the 87-base-pair reads could not distinguish some IMGT-functional V segments, including TRBV6-2 and TRBV6-3, those segments were excluded. In a later analysis, HLA-associated TCR beta chains were found to be more clonally expanded and to have lower generation probabilities than equally common non-associated chains. At a false discovery rate of 0.05, a later analysis linked approximately 18,000 TCR beta sequences to specific HLA alleles. The authors suggested that the approach could potentially be extended to other disease states and immunological phenotypes. A cluster of highly shared sequence variants was judged likely to be a technical artifact of the sequencing pipeline. Correlated functional status among segregating V segments might be attributable to linkage disequilibrium, but an unknown experimental factor could not be ruled out. Because counts were too low, 15 to 20 rarely observed V segments, including chromosome 9 orphons, were excluded from the earlier analysis of 587 of the donors. Compared with the roughly 710-donor mean, donors in an Asian-associated ancestry cluster had fewer N-insertions in productive TCRs, according to a later genetic analysis. When HLA alleles, especially DR and DQ, strongly co-occurred, TCR associations were difficult to assign to individual alleles. In vitro tests confirmed that a few of the cytomegalovirus-associated TCR beta chains recognize cytomegalovirus antigens. In this cohort, only TCR beta chains were sequenced, and detectable features were limited by the absence of alpha or paired-chain data. The study gave a list of about 170 TCR beta chains associated with cytomegalovirus. Across donors, most TCR sequences were observed very rarely, whereas some public TCRs were present in many individuals. Presence/absence analyses assumed roughly uniform sequencing depth across donors, an assumption that may not hold. Because HLA typing was unavailable for some donors at each locus, only the typed subset was used in association tests. For the cohort, immune exposure information was limited to CMV serostatus. V-gene and J-gene trimming of TCR beta chains was associated with a missense DCLRE1C variant in a later genetic analysis, and the association was replicated in an independent cohort. According to a later analysis, parvovirus B19, influenza, CMV and Epstein-Barr virus appeared linked to several top co-occurrence clusters. A further reported finding was that TCR beta sequences accurately predicted the HLA-A and HLA-B alleles for most subjects in the first cohort. A later analysis found that most CMV-associated TCR beta chains appeared HLA-restricted, with HLA associations seemingly driven largely by CMV exposure. According to a later analysis, TCR association rates differed among HLA loci, with DRB1 alleles showing the most associated TCRs and HLA-C alleles showing the fewest. In both the original and validation cohorts, the classifier was reported to diagnose cytomegalovirus status with high specificity and sensitivity. An earlier analysis of approximately 570 of the donors showed that most TCR beta V segments appeared in productive rearrangements either about 90% or about 30% of the time, which broadly matched IMGT annotations.

Receptor libraries were prepared by the immunoSEQ multiplex PCR assay. The multiplex PCR relied on a mix of 60 forward primers for TCR Vbeta segments and 13 reverse primers for TCR Jbeta segments. A multiplex PCR assay on genomic DNA amplified the CDR3 region of rearranged TCR beta genes. On the Illumina HiSeq System, the amplified TCR beta libraries were sequenced as 87-base-pair reads. Per the source publication's procedure: A later analysis tallied tens of millions of unique TCR beta chains across the approximately 670 repertoires, and some 10 million of those chains were shared by two or more donors. Raw reads were error-corrected and collapsed into unique sequences by a nearest-neighbor algorithm in which closely related sequences were merged to remove PCR and sequencing errors. To assign V, D and J gene segments, CDR3 sequences were aligned to IMGT reference sequences. For a sequence to be retained, a match of at least six nucleotides to both a V gene segment and a J gene segment was required. A rearrangement was called productive if the CDR3 had no stop codons and remained in frame with V and J, and every other rearrangement was called non-productive. Following IMGT convention, CDR3 was defined as the stretch from the second conserved V-encoded cysteine to the conserved J-encoded phenylalanine. The earlier analysis of approximately 590 of the donors excluded any sequence lacking an unambiguous match to a single V gene segment. An earlier analysis of fewer than 750 of the donors called V segments functional above 56.7% productive rearrangements and segregating when the between-donor standard deviation exceeded 5%. A statistical classification framework was built for diagnosing cytomegalovirus status from the catalog of TCR beta chain sequences. V and J gene assignment, in a later analysis, came from comparing TCR nucleotide sequences with IMGT/GENE-DB human TR gene sequences. In a later analysis, CDR3 sequences and most-parsimonious VDJ recombination scenarios were assigned using the TCRdist pipeline. In a later analysis, every TCR beta chain was defined by the combination of its CDR3 amino acid sequence and its V-gene family, and reads without a unique V-gene family were dropped. To address suspected cross-contamination and a sequencing artifact, a later analysis removed a few hundred highly shared, low-generation-probability nucleotide sequences. A later analysis calculated a clonal expansion index for each public chain from normalized within-repertoire ranks of inferred template counts. In a later analysis, generation probabilities were computed with a VDJ recombination model fitted to out-of-frame rearrangements, and the resulting probabilities were checked against IGoR. In a later analysis, TCR-TCR, TCR-HLA and TCR-CMV co-occurrence was scored with hypergeometric tests, and a repertoire-size bias correction was applied to TCR pairs. In a later analysis, false discovery rates were estimated by permuting HLA or CMV assignments 20 times. A later analysis grouped co-occurring TCRs with DBSCAN, adding TCRdist sequence similarity when clustering within HLA-allele-positive subsets. Co-occurrence clustering excluded repertoires with fewer than 30,000 or more than 120,000 public chains, plus five with anomalous nucleotide sharing. TCRdb re-hosts the immuneACCESS table, in-frame sequences only. Its copies lack some clones; in the studies checked, an unresolved V gene accounts for under half of them, and the cause for the rest is not known. V and J calls and clone size follow that table, whereas D and trimming were derived from the DNA. The table of this sample itemizes around 26,000 clones. Roughly a sixth of the sample is taken by the ten largest.

The cohort consisted of some 670 healthy bone marrow donors. Cohort members were all nominally healthy when sampled, although unrecorded immune exposures were likely present. The donor tested CMV seropositive and was one of the 289 seropositive cohort members. A peripheral blood sample was provided by each donor, and peripheral blood mononuclear cells were used for TCR beta sequencing. Genomic DNA was extracted from the blood cell samples with the Qiagen DNeasy Blood Extraction Kit. Germline trimming amounts to 0 bases on V and 0 bases on J, with 7 as the count of junction bases outside the gene matches. Counted from cysteine to phenylalanine, this CDR3 has 19 amino acids. Kept here is only the CDR3 DNA, which spans 57 bases and is read in frame from base 1. As encoded in the germline V gene (reference sequence), CDR1 is MNHEY while CDR2 is SMNVEV. In the case of this clone: Its binding antigen is unknown.

The origin of this receptor is a male donor in good health and CMV-seropositive. The sequencing input was PBMCs. This sequence uses TRBV27 and TRBJ1-6; a stretch of 8 junction bases matches TRBD1. The CDR3 here reads CASSLSLDRASSYNSPLHF. The nucleotides are TGTGCCAGCAGTTTATCGCTGGACAGGGCCAGCTCCTATAATTCACCCCTCCACTTT.